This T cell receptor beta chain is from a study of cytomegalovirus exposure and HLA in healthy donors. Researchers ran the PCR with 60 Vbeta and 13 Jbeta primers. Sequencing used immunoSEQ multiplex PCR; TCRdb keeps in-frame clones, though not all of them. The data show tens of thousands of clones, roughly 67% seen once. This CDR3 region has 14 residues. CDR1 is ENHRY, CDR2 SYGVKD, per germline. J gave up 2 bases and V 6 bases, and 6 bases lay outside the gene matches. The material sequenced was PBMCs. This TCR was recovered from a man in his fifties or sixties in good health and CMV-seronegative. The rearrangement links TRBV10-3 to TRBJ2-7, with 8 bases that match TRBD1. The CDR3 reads CAIRVTGETYEQYF. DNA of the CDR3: TGTGCCATCAGGGTGACAGGGGAAACCTACGAGCAGTACTTC.